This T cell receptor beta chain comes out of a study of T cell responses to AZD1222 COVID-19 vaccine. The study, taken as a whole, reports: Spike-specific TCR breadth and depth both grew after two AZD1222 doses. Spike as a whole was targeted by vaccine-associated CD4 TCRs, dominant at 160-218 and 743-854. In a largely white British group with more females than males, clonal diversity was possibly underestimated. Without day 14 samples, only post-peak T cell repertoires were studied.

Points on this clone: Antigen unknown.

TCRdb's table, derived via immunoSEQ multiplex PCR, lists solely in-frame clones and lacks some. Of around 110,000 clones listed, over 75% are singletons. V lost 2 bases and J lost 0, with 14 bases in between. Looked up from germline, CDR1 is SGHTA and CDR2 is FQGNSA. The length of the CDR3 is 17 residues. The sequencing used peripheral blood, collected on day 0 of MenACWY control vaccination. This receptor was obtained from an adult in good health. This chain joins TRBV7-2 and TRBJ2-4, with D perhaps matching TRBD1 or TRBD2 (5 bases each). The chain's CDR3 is CASSLRGIGVAKNIQYF. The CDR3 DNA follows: TGTGCCAGCAGCTTACGAGGGATAGGGGTAGCCAAAAACATTCAGTACTTC.